Presented here are 9 T cell receptor beta chains from one specimen sequenced in a study of T cell responses to AZD1222 COVID-19 vaccine. Profiling relied on immunoSEQ multiplex PCR, and the TCRdb table lists in-frame clones only, not all of them. The data contain some 120,000 clones, approximately 92% of them seen just once; the ten biggest clones take up approximately 1.1%. The specimen comprised peripheral blood, sampled on day 0 of AZD1222 vaccination. Receptors were obtained from an adult in good health.

V gene TRBV5-1 combines with J gene TRBJ2-7; no firm D call. Germline values: CDR1 SGHRS, CDR2 YFSETQ. V lost 2 bases and J 9 bases, leaving 12 bases between the germline ends. The CDR3 runs 12 residues. For the CDR3, the DNA is TGCGCCAGCAGCTTAAGCTTGGATGTGCAGTACTTC. Translation gives CASSLSLDVQYF. Full variable domain (missing parts from reference TRBV5-1 and TRBJ2-7): KAGVTQTPRYLIKTRGQQVTLSCSPISGHRSVSWYQQTPGQGLQFLFEYFSETQRNKGNFPGRFSGRQFSNSRSEMNVSTLELGDSALYLCASSLSLDVQYFGPGTRLTVT.

The chain has TRBV7-9 and TRBJ2-1; 8 bases are shared with TRBD2. The CDR3 is 15 amino acids. Unmatched junction bases numbered 13, after V lost 5 bases and J lost 10 bases. Germline lookup yields CDR1 SEHNR and CDR2 FQNEAQ (reference sequence). The CDR3 is CASSGSPGLVGEQFF. CDR3 nucleotides: TGTGCCAGCAGCGGAAGCCCGGGACTAGTGGGGGAGCAGTTCTTC.

The rearrangement joins TRBV18 to TRBJ1-4; D is unresolved. Deletions cut 2 bases from V and 8 bases from J, with 9 bases between. The germline V gene has CDR1 KGHSH and CDR2 LQKENI. The CDR3 spans 13 residues. In DNA form, the CDR3 reads TGTGCCAGCTCACCAGGGATCGGGGAAAAACTGTTTTTT. This translates into CASSPGIGEKLFF.

In DNA form, the CDR3 reads TGTGCCAGCAGCACCGGGACAGGTTATTATGGCTACACCTTC. Amino acids: CASSTGTGYYGYTF. The chain couples TRBV9 to TRBJ1-2; 8 bases map to TRBD1. Germline trimming cut 4 bases from V and 5 bases from J; bases unmatched to any gene: 7. In germline, CDR1 is SGDLS, CDR2 YYNGEE. The CDR3 is made up of 14 amino acids.

The chain carries TRBV2 and TRBJ2-7, with 10 bases matching TRBD1. The CDR3 contains 14 residues. Germline V CDR1 and CDR2: SNHLY, FYNNEI. V gave up 4 bases and J gave up 7 bases; unmatched junction bases: 7. The CDR3 region has the DNA TGTGCCAGCAGTGTGGACAGGGGGGCGGGGGAGCAGTACTTC. Translation: CASSVDRGAGEQYF.

This chain connects TRBV6-5 to TRBJ2-7; D is perhaps TRBD2 (5 bases). Trimming took 6 bases from V and 2 from J, leaving 11 bases between them. Germline loops: CDR1 MNHEY, CDR2 SVGAGI. The CDR3 consists of 13 residues. In DNA form, the CDR3 reads TGTGCCAGCAGCCGTTCCGGGGCCTACGAGCAGTACTTC. Translated, it gives CASSRSGAYEQYF.

The gene calls are TRBV2 and TRBJ2-3, with 9 positions matching TRBD2. With 0 bases clipped from V and 0 bases from J, the junction kept 7 bases outside the gene matches. From germline, CDR1 is SNHLY and CDR2 FYNNEI. The CDR3 covers 18 residues. The CDR3 DNA reads TGTGCCAGCAGTGAAGCGCGTCATAGCGGGAGTAGCACAGATACGCAGTATTTT. Its translation is CASSEARHSGSSTDTQYF.

This CDR3 reads CASRDSTNTEAFF. The CDR3 DNA sequence: TGTGCCAGCCGCGACAGCACCAACACTGAAGCTTTCTTT. This chain joins TRBV18 and TRBJ1-1, with D maybe TRBD1 (5 bases). The CDR3 has 13 residues. Germline V gene data show CDR1 as KGHSH and CDR2 as LQKENI. The germline V and J ends were trimmed by 8 bases and 2 bases, with 12 bases remaining between them.

The rearrangement links TRBV5-1 to TRBJ1-2, with a weak D call TRBD1 (5 bases). The CDR3 is made up of 15 amino acids. The germline CDR1 and CDR2 sequences are SGHRS and YFSETQ. V shed 5 bases and J shed 4 bases, with 18 bases lying between them. The CDR3 nucleotides are TGCGCCAGCAGTCCTGGGGACGGATCTTTCTATGGCTACACCTTC. Residues: CASSPGDGSFYGYTF.